The 14 T cell receptor beta chains reported below all come from one sample, sequenced in a study of T cells in Graves' hyperthyroidism and ophthalmopathy (dated by TCRdb to the late 2010s). Preparation of the library involved multiplex PCR. TCRdb lists the instrument as Illumina HiSeq 2000. The TCR beta CDR3 regions were amplified from RNA transcripts. For the first round of RT-PCR on the TCR CDR3, the HTBI primer set was used together with the Qiagen OneStep RT-PCR kit. The public sequencing data were trimmed at Q25 with fastp and processed into clonotypes with MiXCR by TCRdb, which kept only in-frame beta chains. Each CDR3 protein appears once, grouped with its most common genes and DNA. Within this sample are a few hundred thousand distinct CDR3 sequences, with about 14% of them counted one time only. About 20% of the sample is held by the ten biggest clonotypes. The sequenced material came from blood. The receptors shown here come from a woman aged 30 to 39 with Graves' ophthalmopathy.

As to this clonotype: Since a much larger clone is just one base distant, this may be a read error. The V gene is TRBV7-3, the J gene TRBJ2-3, with D tentatively TRBD2 (5 bases). This CDR3 contains 16 residues. Germline V CDR1 and CDR2: SGHTA, FQGTGA. This CDR3 reads CAGSLYGLRGGDTQYF. DNA of the CDR3: TGTGCCGGCAGCTTATACGGACTGAGAGGCGGAGATACGCAGTATTTT. Filled out from reference TRBV7-3 and TRBJ2-3, the complete variable domain reads GAGVSQTPSNKVTEKGKYVELRCDPISGHTALYWYRQSLGQGPEFLIYFQGTGAADDSGLPNDRFFAVRPEGSVSTLKIQRTERGDSAVYLCAGSLYGLRGGDTQYFGPGTRLTVL.

This clonotype has a count of ten or more. The chain employs TRBV6-1 and TRBJ1-5; D is undetermined. Germline V gene lookup returns CDR1 MNHNS and CDR2 SASEGT. V was shortened by 2 bases and J by 1 base, with 9 bases between the two germline ends. There are 15 residues in the CDR3. The DNA of the CDR3 is TGTGCCAGCAGTGAACGGGAGATAAGCAATCAGCCCCAGCATTTT. The encoded protein is CASSEREISNQPQHF.

This clonotype was seen a few times. The chain carries TRBV10-3 and TRBJ2-2; 11 nucleotides agree with TRBD2. V was clipped by 6 bases and J by 2 bases; unmatched bases: 5. The CDR3 extends over 16 amino acids. The germline CDR1 and CDR2 sequences are ENHRY and SYGVKD. In nucleotides, the CDR3 is TGTGCCATCAGGCCCACTAGCGGGGGAAACACCGGGGAGCTGTTTTTT. This codes for CAIRPTSGGNTGELFF.

The rearrangement joins TRBV28 to TRBJ2-1; TRBD1 or TRBD2 may be the D gene (6 bases each). The CDR3 sequence is 17 residues long. V lost 6 bases and J 0 bases, leaving 18 bases between the germline ends. CDR1 MDHEN and CDR2 SYDVKM come from the germline V gene. As DNA, the CDR3 is TGTGCCAGCAGACCCAAGGGGGGCAGGGACTCCTACAATGAGCAGTTCTTC. It encodes CASRPKGGRDSYNEQFF.

J is TRBJ1-1 and V is TRBV2, with D possibly matching TRBD1 (5 bases). The CDR3 is 13 amino acids. Trimming removed 5 bases from V and 2 bases from J, with 9 bases in between. The V gene's germline CDR1 is SNHLY and CDR2 FYNNEI. CDR3 sequence: CASSRTQNTEAFF. In DNA form, the CDR3 reads TGTGCCAGCAGTAGGACACAAAACACTGAAGCTTTCTTT.

This clonotype was counted ten times or more. One junction end does not reproduce the germline sequence, and a read error may be involved. The V and J genes are TRBV28 and TRBJ2-3; 8 bases align to TRBD1. This CDR3 has 15 amino acids. Germline V gene sequence: CDR1 MDHEN, CDR2 SYDVKM. For the CDR3, the DNA is TGTGCCAGCAGTTTATTTGGACAGGGCACAAATACGCAGTATTTT. Amino acid sequence: CASSLFGQGTNTQYF.

This clonotype was counted at least ten times. J is TRBJ2-5 and V is TRBV7-2; D is undetermined. V lost 1 base and J 4 bases, leaving 16 bases between the germline ends. The CDR3 runs 16 residues. Germline assignment: CDR1 SGHTA and CDR2 FQGNSA. The CDR3 coding sequence is TGTGCCAGCAGCTTAGTTGTCTCAAACACCGGAGAGACCCAGTACTTC. Its protein product is CASSLVVSNTGETQYF.

This clonotype was counted many times. V and J are TRBV2 and TRBJ1-6, with D unclear. The V end was cut by 3 bases, the J end by 0 bases, with 9 bases between. This CDR3 spans 16 amino acids. Germline V gene data show CDR1 as SNHLY and CDR2 as FYNNEI. The CDR3 sequence is CASSDWGSSYNSPLHF. The CDR3 DNA reads as TGTGCCAGCAGTGATTGGGGAAGCTCCTATAATTCACCCCTCCACTTT.

This clonotype was picked up many times. The CDR3 DNA is TGTGCCAGCAGTTCAGGACAGGGAAAACTGTTTTTT. This encodes CASSSGQGKLFF. The chain recombines TRBV6-1 with TRBJ1-4, with TRBD1 matching over 8 bases. The germline gives CDR1 MNHNS, CDR2 SASEGT. V trimming: 5 bases; J trimming: 10 bases; junction bases outside the gene matches: 3. The CDR3 has 12 residues.

This clonotype showed up just a few times. The rearrangement joins TRBV24-1 to TRBJ2-3; perhaps TRBD1 as D (6 bases). The CDR3 length is 18 residues. Germline values: CDR1 KGHDR, CDR2 SFDVKD. V was pared by 3 bases and J by 2 bases, with 20 bases between. For the CDR3, the DNA is TGTGCCACCAGTGATCACCGGGACACCTCGCGGAACACAGATACGCAGTATTTT. It specifies CATSDHRDTSRNTDTQYF.

This clonotype was seen at least ten times. CDR3 bases: TGTGCCAGCAGCTTAGCGGGGGGGGAGGTCACAGATGGTACGCAGTATTTT. Translation gives CASSLAGGEVTDGTQYF. The chain uses TRBV7-2 and TRBJ2-3; 7 bases align to TRBD2. This CDR3 contains 17 residues. J gave up 8 bases and V 0 bases, and 14 bases lay outside the gene matches. Germline values: CDR1 SGHTA, CDR2 FQGNSA.

This clonotype was counted at least ten times. The chain combines TRBV4-1 with TRBJ1-6, with D possibly matching TRBD1 (6 bases). V shed 1 base and J shed 11 bases, with 12 bases lying between them. The CDR3 loop spans 14 amino acids. CDR1 is MGHRA, CDR2 YSYEKL, per germline. This chain's CDR3 is CASSQVNRVPPLHF. The CDR3 DNA sequence: TGCGCCAGCAGCCAAGTTAACAGGGTTCCACCCCTCCACTTT.

This clonotype was observed at least ten times. The V call is TRBV11-2, the J call TRBJ2-5; D gene ambiguous. The germline V gene encodes CDR1 SGHAT and CDR2 FQNNGV. Trimming removed 7 bases from V and 7 bases from J, with 13 bases in between. This CDR3 is 12 amino acids long. In DNA form, the CDR3 reads TGTGCCAGCAAGGAACAGTGGGGGACCCAGTACTTC. Translated: CASKEQWGTQYF.

This clonotype showed up just once. A much larger clone differs by one base, so this may be a read error. In DNA form, the CDR3 reads TGTGCCAGCAGCCTCGGGAGGGGCCGCGGCGCAGATACGCAGTATTTT. Its protein is CASSLGRGRGADTQYF. The chain links TRBV2 to TRBJ2-3, with TRBD2 matching over 8 bases. The CDR3 runs 16 residues. CDR1 is SNHLY, CDR2 FYNNEI, per germline. The J segment lost 4 bases and the V segment lost 6 bases, leaving 12 bases of the junction unmatched.